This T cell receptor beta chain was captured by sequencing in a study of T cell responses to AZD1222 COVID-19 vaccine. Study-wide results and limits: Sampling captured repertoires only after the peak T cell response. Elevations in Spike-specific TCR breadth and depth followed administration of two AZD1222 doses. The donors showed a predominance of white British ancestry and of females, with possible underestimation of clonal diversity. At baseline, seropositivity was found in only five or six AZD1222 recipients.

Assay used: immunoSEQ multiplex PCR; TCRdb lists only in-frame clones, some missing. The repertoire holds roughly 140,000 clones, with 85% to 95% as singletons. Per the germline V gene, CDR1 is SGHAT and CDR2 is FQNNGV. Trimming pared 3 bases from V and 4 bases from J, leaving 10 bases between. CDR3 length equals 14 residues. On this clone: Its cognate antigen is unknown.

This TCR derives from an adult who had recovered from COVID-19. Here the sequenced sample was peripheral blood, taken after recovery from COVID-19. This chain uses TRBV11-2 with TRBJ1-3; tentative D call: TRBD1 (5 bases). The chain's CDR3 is CASSFPGLGNTIYF. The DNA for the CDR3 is TGTGCCAGCAGCTTCCCAGGGTTGGGAAACACCATATATTTT.